The 12 T cell receptor beta chains in this list originate from one sample, sequenced in a study of T cells in Graves' hyperthyroidism and ophthalmopathy. It was RNA transcripts that yielded the amplified TCR beta CDR3 regions. TCR CDR3 underwent first-round RT-PCR with the HTBI primer set. TCRdb fed the multiplex PCR reads into MiXCR, producing one record per CDR3 protein. This sample has hundreds of thousands of distinct CDR3 sequences, with 14% to 15% found just once. Sequenced input: blood. Every receptor here comes from a woman aged 40-49 years with Graves' ophthalmopathy.

This clonotype was counted many times. The chain uses TRBV28 and TRBJ2-7; 8 nucleotides agree with TRBD1. This CDR3 has 14 residues. The germline gives CDR1 MDHEN, CDR2 SYDVKM. V dropped 7 bases and J dropped 3; count of bases not matched to a gene: 8. CDR3 coding DNA: TGTGCCAGCACCACCCGGGACAGGCTCTACGAGCAGTACTTC. This gives the protein CASTTRDRLYEQYF.

This clonotype was seen many times. The J gene is TRBJ2-7, the V gene TRBV12-3 or TRBV12-4, with 7 nucleotides matching TRBD1. V lost 5 bases and J lost 3; bases outside the gene matches: 10. The CDR3 extends over 15 amino acids. The CDR3 DNA sequence: TGTGCCAGCAGTGCGCCCGGGACAGCCGTCTACGAGCAGTACTTC. Its translation: CASSAPGTAVYEQYF.

This clonotype was observed many times. This rearrangement joins TRBV6-2 or TRBV6-3 to TRBJ1-5; D ambiguous. Germline V lookup: CDR1 MNHEY, CDR2 SVGEGT. V was cut by 2 bases and J by 4 bases, with 9 bases left in between. This CDR3 is built from 14 residues. Written as DNA, the CDR3 is TGTGCCAGCAGTTACGGGTCCACTAATCAGCCCCAGCATTTT. Translation: CASSYGSTNQPQHF.

This clonotype was observed a handful of times. V and J are TRBV5-1 and TRBJ2-5; unclear D gene. The germline V gene encodes CDR1 SGHRS and CDR2 YFSETQ. This CDR3 comprises 14 residues. The V and J ends lost 5 bases and 5 bases respectively, with 16 bases between them. CDR3 region: CASSWSVSGETQYF. The CDR3 region has the DNA TGCGCCAGCAGTTGGTCTGTATCCGGGGAGACCCAGTACTTC. Full variable domain (rest looked up from reference TRBV5-1 and TRBJ2-5): KAGVTQTPRYLIKTRGQQVTLSCSPISGHRSVSWYQQTPGQGLQFLFEYFSETQRNKGNFPGRFSGRQFSNSRSEMNVSTLELGDSALYLCASSWSVSGETQYFGPGTRLLVL.

This clonotype was recorded many times. The chain combines TRBV29-1 with TRBJ2-7, with D perhaps TRBD1 (6 bases). CDR1 is SQVTM, CDR2 ANQGSEA, per germline. V lost 6 bases, J lost 3 bases, and 9 bases lay in between. The CDR3 runs 11 residues. The CDR3 loop is CSVRGDYEQYF. The CDR3 DNA reads TGCAGCGTCAGGGGTGACTACGAGCAGTACTTC.

This chain connects TRBV28 to TRBJ1-1; D gene ambiguous. The V and J ends lost 3 bases and 6 bases respectively, with 14 bases between them. The CDR3 runs to 14 residues. Per germline, CDR1 MDHEN and CDR2 SYDVKM. This CDR3 reads CASSFLRGVSEAFF. The CDR3, as DNA: TGTGCCAGCAGTTTCTTACGCGGGGTCTCTGAAGCTTTCTTT.

This clonotype appeared many times. The rearrangement uses TRBV6-2 or TRBV6-3 and TRBJ2-3, with D unresolved. Germline CDR1 is MNHEY and CDR2 is SVGEGT. The germline V and J ends were trimmed by 4 bases and 3 bases, with 8 bases remaining between them. The CDR3 length is 13 residues. The CDR3 region has the DNA TGTGCCAGCAGTTTCCAAGGGACAGATACGCAGTATTTT. As protein: CASSFQGTDTQYF.

This clonotype was picked up many times. The chain links TRBV12-3 or TRBV12-4 to TRBJ1-6, with a tentative D call TRBD1 (6 bases). CDR3 size: 15 residues. The V end was cut by 4 bases, the J end by 6 bases, with 13 bases between. The CDR3, as DNA: TGTGCCAGCAGTTCACCAGGGGCTCGTAATTCACCCCTCCACTTT. This codes for CASSSPGARNSPLHF.

This clonotype occurred a few times. V usage is TRBV19 and J usage is TRBJ2-2; TRBD1 matches at 8 bases. CDR3 length: 14 residues. Germline V gives CDR1 LNHDA, CDR2 SQIVND (reference sequence). V gave up 10 bases and J gave up 3 bases; unmatched junction bases: 7. DNA for the CDR3: TGTGCCACCAGAACGACAGGGGACACCGGGGAGCTGTTTTTT. Protein sequence: CATRTTGDTGELFF.

Concerning this clonotype itself: This clone may be a read error of a much larger clone one base away. The V gene is TRBV6-1, the J gene TRBJ1-1; possibly TRBD1 for D (5 bases). Germline V CDR1 and CDR2: MNHNS, SASEGT. Trimming removed 7 bases at V and 6 bases at J, with 21 bases between. CDR3 size: 15 residues. In DNA form, the CDR3 reads TGTGCCAGCACCCCCACGGTACCTCGAGGGGCTGAAGCTTTCTTT. As protein: CASTPTVPRGAEAFF.

This clonotype showed up just a few times. This chain uses TRBV7-2 with TRBJ2-5; 9 nucleotides align to TRBD1. There are 15 residues in the CDR3. V dropped 4 bases and J dropped 2; count of bases not matched to a gene: 5. CDR1 is SGHTA, CDR2 FQGNSA, per germline. The CDR3 nucleotides are TGTGCCAGCAGCTGGACAGGGGTGAGGCAAGAGACCCAGTACTTC. This gives the protein CASSWTGVRQETQYF.

This clonotype occurred many times. The gene calls are TRBV7-2 and TRBJ2-7; D not certain. CDR1 is SGHTA and CDR2 is FQGNSA in the germline V gene. The length of the CDR3 is 15 residues. Between the trimmed V and J ends, which lost 2 bases and 3 bases, there was a span of 14 bases. As DNA, the CDR3 is TGTGCCAGCAGCTTAATTGGCGACTCGGGCTACGAGCAGTACTTC. Translated: CASSLIGDSGYEQYF. The variable domain in full, completed from reference TRBV7-2 and TRBJ2-7, reads GAGVSQSPSNKVTEKGKDVELRCDPISGHTALYWYRQSLGQGLEFLIYFQGNSAPDKSGLPSDRFSAERTGGSVSTLTIQRTQQEDSAVYLCASSLIGDSGYEQYFGPGTRLTVT.